One and the same sample provided the 22 T cell receptor beta chains below, sequenced in a study of T cells in localized non-small cell lung cancer. Measured with immunoSEQ multiplex PCR; TCRdb has only the in-frame clones, and not every one. The sample contains tens of thousands of clones, 86% of which appear only once. The specimen was peripheral blood, collected before any cancer treatment. These receptors originate from a woman aged 40-75 years with stage I lung adenocarcinoma.

V usage is TRBV5-4 and J usage is TRBJ2-3; tentatively, D is TRBD2 (5 bases). There are 16 residues in the CDR3. CDR1 and CDR2 (germline): SGHNT, YYREEE (reference sequence). Deletions cut 1 base from V and 0 bases from J, with 12 bases between. CDR3: CASSLSMRASTDTQYF. CDR3 bases: TGTGCCAGCAGCTTGAGTATGCGGGCTAGCACAGATACGCAGTATTTT.

The chain uses TRBV29-1 and TRBJ1-4; 9 nucleotides match TRBD1. Germline CDR1 SQVTM, CDR2 ANQGSEA. Unmatched junction bases numbered 7, after V lost 4 bases and J lost 7 bases. The CDR3 covers 14 residues. The CDR3 sequence is CSVAPTGGGEKLFF. The CDR3 nucleotides read TGCAGCGTTGCCCCGACAGGGGGAGGTGAAAAACTGTTTTTT. Complete variable domain (other parts from reference TRBV29-1 and TRBJ1-4): SAVISQKPSRDICQRGTSLTIQCQVDSQVTMMFWYRQQPGQSLTLIATANQGSEATYESGFVIDKFPISRPNLTFSTLTVSNMSPEDSSIYLCSVAPTGGGEKLFFGSGTQLSVL.

The rearrangement uses TRBV7-9 and TRBJ2-7; 8 bases align to TRBD1. Germline lookup yields CDR1 SEHNR and CDR2 FQNEAQ (reference sequence). V lost 4 bases and J lost 0; bases outside the gene matches: 5. CDR3 size: 15 residues. The CDR3 spells CASSSQGAISYEQYF. DNA of the CDR3: TGTGCCAGCAGCTCGCAGGGGGCTATCTCCTACGAGCAGTACTTC.

The CDR3 DNA sequence: TGTGCCAGCAGCGATACGGGGAATTCACCCCTCCACTTT. Amino acid sequence: CASSDTGNSPLHF. This chain joins TRBV6-4 and TRBJ1-6; no clear D. Between the trimmed V and J ends, which lost 6 bases and 7 bases, there was a span of 10 bases. Germline assignment: CDR1 MRHNA and CDR2 SNTAGT. This CDR3 contains 13 residues.

The chain has TRBV11-2 and TRBJ2-2, with 11 positions matching TRBD2. The J segment lost 6 bases and the V segment lost 5 bases, leaving 2 bases of the junction unmatched. The CDR3 runs to 14 residues. Per the germline V gene, CDR1 is SGHAT and CDR2 is FQNNGV. CDR3 residues: CASSAGLAAGELFF. In DNA, the CDR3 is TGTGCCAGCAGCGCGGGACTAGCGGCCGGGGAGCTGTTTTTT.

The chain joins TRBV11-3 to TRBJ2-1; 12 bases are shared with TRBD2. The CDR3 is made up of 17 amino acids. Germline CDR1 reads SGHNT; CDR2 reads YENEEA. After removal of 5 bases from V and 4 bases from J, the junction contained 9 bases not matched to a gene. DNA for the CDR3: TGTGCCAGCAGCCTTTCTCTAGCGGGGGGGATTTACAATGAGCAGTTCTTC. Translation gives CASSLSLAGGIYNEQFF. Full variable domain (rest looked up from reference TRBV11-3 and TRBJ2-1): EAGVVQSPRYKIIEKKQPVAFWCNPISGHNTLYWYLQNLGQGPELLIRYENEEAVDDSQLPKDRFSAERLKGVDSTLKIQPAELGDSAVYLCASSLSLAGGIYNEQFFGPGTRLTVL.

The V and J genes are TRBV6-6 and TRBJ1-1; D gene ambiguous. From germline, CDR1 is MNHNY and CDR2 SVGAGI (reference sequence). This CDR3 comprises 13 residues. V gave up 7 bases and J gave up 4 bases, with 13 bases separating them. CDR3 amino acids: CASIQRLGTEAFF. The DNA of the CDR3 is TGTGCCAGCATCCAACGTCTCGGCACTGAAGCTTTCTTT.

The V and J genes are TRBV6-5 and TRBJ1-5; D gene uncertain. Germline V gives CDR1 MNHEY, CDR2 SVGAGI. Trimming took off 6 bases at V and 1 base at J, with 13 bases between the two ends. The CDR3 loop spans 15 amino acids. In DNA form, the CDR3 reads TGTGCCAGCAGGTCCGACCCCGGGAGCAATCAGCCCCAGCATTTT. It yields the protein CASRSDPGSNQPQHF.

This clone was counted once. The gene calls are TRBV4-3 and TRBJ2-5; tentatively, D is TRBD1 or TRBD2 (5 bases each). The germline gives CDR1 LGHNA, CDR2 YSLEER. The CDR3 runs to 14 residues. Trimming pared 4 bases from V and 4 bases from J, leaving 13 bases between. CDR3 sequence (DNA): TGCGCCAGCAGCCCCGAGGGGTTAGGAGAGACCCAGTACTTC. It encodes CASSPEGLGETQYF.

This clone was picked up one time. The chain carries TRBV6-5 and TRBJ2-7; TRBD2 might be the D (5 bases). Trimming stripped 4 bases from V and 5 bases from J, with 12 bases between. CDR3 length equals 13 residues. The V gene's germline CDR1 is MNHEY and CDR2 SVGAGI. The CDR3 DNA is TGTGCCAGCAGTTTATCTCGGGGAGACGAGCAGTACTTC. It translates to CASSLSRGDEQYF.

This clone has a handful of counts. The chain combines TRBV30 with TRBJ1-5, with D possibly matching TRBD1 (6 bases). The V gene's germline CDR1 is GTSNPN and CDR2 SVGIG (reference sequence). V lost 1 base and J 5 bases, leaving 12 bases between the germline ends. The CDR3 has 14 residues. CDR3 sequence (DNA): TGTGCCTGGAGTGCGGGGGGCCTGGATCAGCCCCAGCATTTT. It translates to CAWSAGGLDQPQHF.

This clone was seen only a few times. This sequence joins TRBV7-8 and TRBJ1-2; D gene uncertain. Between the trimmed V and J ends, which lost 4 bases and 2 bases, there was a span of 5 bases. The CDR3 runs to 12 residues. CDR1 is SGHVS and CDR2 is FQNEAQ in the germline V gene. CDR3 nucleotide sequence: TGTGCCAGCAGCTCCCGGAACTATGGCTACACCTTC. It encodes CASSSRNYGYTF. Filled out from reference TRBV7-8 and TRBJ1-2, the complete variable domain reads GAGVSQSPRYKVAKRGQDVALRCDPISGHVSLFWYQQALGQGPEFLTYFQNEAQLDKSGLPSDRFFAERPEGSVSTLKIQRTQQEDSAVYLCASSSRNYGYTFGSGTRLTVV.

The V gene is TRBV7-8, the J gene TRBJ2-1; 7 bases match TRBD2. J lost 5 bases, V lost 3 bases, and 7 bases had no gene match. The germline CDR1 and CDR2 sequences are SGHVS and FQNEAQ. This CDR3 has 15 residues. CDR3 nucleotides: TGTGCCAGCAGCTTCAAGCGGGGCCCAAACAATGAGCAGTTCTTC. Protein: CASSFKRGPNNEQFF.

The chain is built from TRBV10-3 and TRBJ2-2, with D perhaps being TRBD1 or TRBD2 (6 bases each). CDR1 and CDR2 (germline): ENHRY, SYGVKD. V dropped 6 bases and J dropped 6 bases, with 20 bases sitting between them. CDR3 length: 16 residues. CDR3 loop: CAISVGGRGQAGELFF. DNA for the CDR3: TGTGCCATCAGCGTCGGGGGCAGAGGTCAAGCCGGGGAGCTGTTTTTT.

J is TRBJ1-2 and V is TRBV7-9; D perhaps matches TRBD1 (5 bases). V was clipped by 1 base and J by 7 bases, with 16 bases between them. Germline V gene lookup returns CDR1 SEHNR and CDR2 FQNEAQ (reference sequence). The length of the CDR3 is 15 residues. In nucleotides, the CDR3 is TGTGCCAGCAGCTTAGGAGGCCAGGGCATGGGTGGCTACACCTTC. Encoded protein: CASSLGGQGMGGYTF.

The chain recombines TRBV25-1 with TRBJ2-5; 9 bases line up with TRBD1. V gave up 8 bases and J gave up 4 bases; unmatched junction bases: 5. Germline CDR1 MGHDK, CDR2 SYGVNS. The CDR3 is made up of 13 amino acids. The CDR3 region has the DNA TGTGCCAGCGAAGGGACAGGGAGAGAGACCCAGTACTTC. It yields the protein CASEGTGRETQYF.

The CDR3 reads CASSLIGGNTGELFF. CDR3 coding DNA: TGTGCCAGCAGCTTGATCGGGGGAAACACCGGGGAGCTGTTTTTT. The rearrangement uses TRBV5-4 and TRBJ2-2, with a possible D match to TRBD2 (6 bases). The CDR3 contains 15 residues. The V and J ends lost 1 base and 2 bases respectively, with 9 bases between them. Germline assignment: CDR1 SGHNT and CDR2 YYREEE (reference sequence).

The gene calls are TRBV10-3 and TRBJ2-2; D is ambiguous. This CDR3 is built from 14 residues. V was cut by 4 bases and J by 0 bases, with 6 bases left in between. CDR1 is ENHRY and CDR2 is SYGVKD in the germline V gene. The CDR3 loop reads CAISGTANTGELFF. CDR3 DNA: TGTGCCATCAGTGGAACAGCGAACACCGGGGAGCTGTTTTTT.

The CDR3 DNA is TGTGCCAGCAGTTTAATTCGCACCTACAATGAGCAGTTCTTC. This translates into CASSLIRTYNEQFF. The rearrangement links TRBV28 to TRBJ2-1; no firm D call. The CDR3 has 14 amino acids. Germline V lookup: CDR1 MDHEN, CDR2 SYDVKM. The V and J ends lost 2 bases and 2 bases respectively, with 7 bases between them.

The J gene is TRBJ2-7, the V gene TRBV4-2; 10 bases line up with TRBD1. The CDR3 runs 19 residues. Germline V gene lookup returns CDR1 LGHNA and CDR2 YNFKEQ. J was trimmed by 0 bases and V by 5 bases; bases with no gene match: 16. CDR3 DNA: TGTGCCAGCAGCGACCCGACAGGGGGCGCGGTAATTGGCTCCTACGAGCAGTACTTC. It yields the protein CASSDPTGGAVIGSYEQYF.

This clone showed up just a few times. This sequence joins TRBV15 and TRBJ2-5; the match to TRBD2 covers 9 bases. This CDR3 has 16 residues. The germline CDR1 and CDR2 sequences are LNHNV and YYDKDF (reference sequence). V was pared by 0 bases and J by 2 bases, with 4 bases of the junction left unmatched. This chain's CDR3 is CATSRDGSGGQETQYF. CDR3 bases: TGTGCCACCAGCAGAGATGGCAGCGGGGGGCAAGAGACCCAGTACTTC.

The genes are TRBV7-9 and TRBJ2-3; 8 positions agree with TRBD2. Germline CDR1 reads SEHNR; CDR2 reads FQNEAQ (reference sequence). The CDR3 is made up of 13 amino acids. J gave up 5 bases and V 11 bases, and 9 bases lay outside the gene matches. CDR3 in amino acids: CASGRGAVDTQYF. In DNA form, the CDR3 reads TGTGCCTCGGGGCGGGGGGCCGTAGATACGCAGTATTTT.